This TCR beta chain is drawn from a study of T cell repertoires in cytomegalovirus infection. Across the study: HLA-B-restricted CMV epitopes that are well studied, plus recently identified HLA-C-restricted ones, were used by the study. Matching HLA type and CMV infection were both indicated by public TCR beta signatures.

TCRdb recomputed calls from the reads with MiXCR, one row per CDR3 protein. The sample contains approximately 110,000 distinct CDR3 sequences, roughly 41% of which appear only once. In regard to this clonotype: Antigen unknown.

V was clipped by 4 bases and J by 3 bases, with 6 bases between them. This CDR3 comprises 12 residues. Germline V gene sequence: CDR1 LNHDA, CDR2 SQIVND (reference sequence). The origin of this receptor is a human donor in good health (CMV status not recorded). Some clones in this sample may be carry-over from other donors' samples. The V and J genes are TRBV19 and TRBJ1-1, with unresolved D. The source was CD8+ T cells from cultured PBMCs, collected from culture after CMV antigen stimulation. The CDR3 loop is CASSTFYTEAFF. In DNA, the CDR3 is TGTGCCAGTAGTACCTTTTACACTGAAGCTTTCTTT.